This T cell receptor beta chain was documented in a study of response to subunit inactivated influenza vaccine. Study-level points and caveats: Authors suggested seasonal influenza vaccinations each recruit few new T cells.

This clonotype was picked up a small number of times. Its matching antigen is unknown. MiXCR, run by TCRdb on the RT-PCR reads, gives a single entry per CDR3 protein. The repertoire holds 650,000 or so distinct CDR3 sequences, 11% to 15% seen once, with approximately 7.6% in the top ten. V dropped 1 base and J dropped 2 bases, with 8 bases sitting between them. The length of the CDR3 is 13 residues. Germline V gene sequence: CDR1 DFQATT, CDR2 SNEGSKA (reference sequence). This receptor was identified in a middle-aged man who received an inactivated influenza vaccine. The chain is built from TRBV20-1 and TRBJ1-2; D uncertain. Sequences were derived from PBMCs from blood, sampled approximately 15 days before vaccination. For the CDR3, the DNA is TGCAGTGCTAGAGTAGGTCGGAACTATGGCTACACCTTC. Translated, it gives CSARVGRNYGYTF.